What follows describes a single T cell receptor beta chain. What it binds is not known. The data originate from a study of cytomegalovirus exposure and HLA in healthy donors. Whole-study results and caveats: A later analysis linked a missense DCLRE1C variant to TCR beta V- and J-gene trimming. Reportedly, HLA-A and HLA-B alleles of most subjects were accurately predicted from TCR beta.

A multiplex PCR was run with 60 Vbeta primers and 13 Jbeta primers. The data were produced by immunoSEQ multiplex PCR, yet TCRdb's version contains in-frame clones alone and is incomplete. The repertoire holds tens of thousands of clones, with around 80% as singletons. CDR1 is SGHDN and CDR2 is FVKESK in the germline V gene. This CDR3 region has 15 residues. V gave up 6 bases and J gave up 0 bases, with 12 bases separating them. Sequenced sample: PBMCs. The sequence was obtained from a man aged 35 to 55 in good health and CMV-seronegative. The chain carries TRBV14 and TRBJ2-1, with D hard to call. CDR3 in amino acids: CASSPQISSYNEQFF. Here the CDR3 DNA reads TGTGCCAGCAGTCCACAGATCAGCTCCTACAATGAGCAGTTCTTC.